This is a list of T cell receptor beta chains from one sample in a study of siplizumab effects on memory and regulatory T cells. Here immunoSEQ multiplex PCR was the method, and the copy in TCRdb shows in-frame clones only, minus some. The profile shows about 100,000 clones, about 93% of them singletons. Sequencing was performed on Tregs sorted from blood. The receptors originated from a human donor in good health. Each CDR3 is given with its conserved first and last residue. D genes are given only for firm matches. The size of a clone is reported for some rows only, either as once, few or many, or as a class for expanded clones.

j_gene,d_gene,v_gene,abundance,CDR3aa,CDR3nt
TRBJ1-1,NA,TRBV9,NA,CASSRGRPNTEAFF,TGTGCCAGCAGCAGAGGTCGGCCGAACACTGAAGCTTTCTTT
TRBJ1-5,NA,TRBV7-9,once,CASSLATGLGNQPQHF,TGTGCCAGCAGCTTAGCGACGGGACTTGGGAATCAGCCCCAGCATTTT
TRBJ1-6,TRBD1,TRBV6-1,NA,CASRQQGMSSPLHF,TGTGCCAGCAGGCAACAGGGGATGAGTTCACCCCTCCACTTT
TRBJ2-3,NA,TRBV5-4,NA,CASSPKAITDTQYF,TGTGCCAGCAGCCCCAAGGCCATCACAGATACGCAGTATTTT
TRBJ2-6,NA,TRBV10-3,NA,CATLYSGANVLTF,TGTGCCACCCTTTACTCTGGGGCCAACGTCCTGACTTTC
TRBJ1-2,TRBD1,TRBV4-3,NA,CASSPTGRDGYTF,TGCGCCAGCAGCCCGACAGGGAGGGATGGCTACACCTTC
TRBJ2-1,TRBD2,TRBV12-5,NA,CASSSGGAREQFF,TGTGCTAGTAGTAGCGGGGGGGCGCGGGAGCAGTTCTTC
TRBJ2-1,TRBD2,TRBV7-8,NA,CASSRTSGGIGYNEQFF,TGTGCCAGCAGCAGAACTAGCGGGGGGATTGGGTACAATGAGCAGTTCTTC
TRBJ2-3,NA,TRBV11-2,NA,CASSLGSGTTDTQYF,TGTGCCAGCAGCTTAGGTAGCGGAACCACAGATACGCAGTATTTT
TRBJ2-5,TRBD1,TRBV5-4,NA,CASSSRTGQTQYF,TGTGCCAGCAGCTCTCGGACAGGGCAGACCCAGTACTTC
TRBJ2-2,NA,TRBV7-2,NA,CASSGGGWGGELFF,TGTGCCAGCAGCGGGGGCGGTTGGGGCGGGGAGCTGTTTTTT
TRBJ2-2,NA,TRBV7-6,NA,CASSLNTGELFF,TGTGCCAGCAGCCTCAACACCGGGGAGCTGTTTTTT
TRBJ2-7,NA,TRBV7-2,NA,CASSLRAVPFYEQYF,TGTGCCAGCAGCTTGCGGGCCGTTCCTTTTTACGAGCAGTACTTC
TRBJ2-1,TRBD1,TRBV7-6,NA,CASSLNPGRGLEQFF,TGTGCCAGCAGCTTAAACCCCGGCAGGGGGCTTGAGCAGTTCTTC
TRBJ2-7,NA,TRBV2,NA,CASSPSGLAYEQYF,TGTGCCAGCAGCCCCTCAGGGTTGGCCTACGAGCAGTACTTC
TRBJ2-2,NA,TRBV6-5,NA,CASTRPGNTGELFF,TGTGCCAGCACCAGACCGGGGAACACCGGGGAGCTGTTTTTT
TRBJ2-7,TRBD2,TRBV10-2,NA,CASTPLGLAVGEQYF,TGCGCCAGCACCCCCTTAGGGCTAGCGGTGGGAGAGCAGTACTTC
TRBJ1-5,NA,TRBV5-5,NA,CASSLAELYSNQPQHF,TGTGCCAGCAGCTTGGCTGAGTTGTATAGCAATCAGCCCCAGCATTTT
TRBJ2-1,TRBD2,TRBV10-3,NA,CAVRGSSYNEQFF,TGTGCCGTGCGGGGGAGCTCCTACAATGAGCAGTTCTTC
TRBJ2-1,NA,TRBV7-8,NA,CASSHPRAQERGSSYNEQFF,TGTGCCAGCAGCCATCCCCGGGCGCAAGAGAGGGGGAGCTCCTACAATGAGCAGTTCTTC
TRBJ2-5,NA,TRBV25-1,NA,CASSDPLYQETQYF,TGTGCCAGCAGTGATCCGCTGTACCAAGAGACCCAGTACTTC
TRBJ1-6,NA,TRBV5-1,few,CASSLLGPFLGNSPLHF,TGCGCCAGCAGCTTATTGGGCCCCTTCCTAGGGAATTCACCCCTCCACTTT
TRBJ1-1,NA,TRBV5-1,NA,CASGRDPRTEAFF,TGCGCCAGCGGTCGGGACCCTCGAACTGAAGCTTTCTTT
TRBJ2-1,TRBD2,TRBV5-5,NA,CASSRGLAGADNEQFF,TGTGCCAGCAGCCGCGGACTAGCGGGAGCTGACAATGAGCAGTTCTTC
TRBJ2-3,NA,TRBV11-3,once,CASSLTLDRTCTDTQYF,TGTGCCAGCAGCTTAACACTGGACAGAACGTGCACAGATACGCAGTATTTT